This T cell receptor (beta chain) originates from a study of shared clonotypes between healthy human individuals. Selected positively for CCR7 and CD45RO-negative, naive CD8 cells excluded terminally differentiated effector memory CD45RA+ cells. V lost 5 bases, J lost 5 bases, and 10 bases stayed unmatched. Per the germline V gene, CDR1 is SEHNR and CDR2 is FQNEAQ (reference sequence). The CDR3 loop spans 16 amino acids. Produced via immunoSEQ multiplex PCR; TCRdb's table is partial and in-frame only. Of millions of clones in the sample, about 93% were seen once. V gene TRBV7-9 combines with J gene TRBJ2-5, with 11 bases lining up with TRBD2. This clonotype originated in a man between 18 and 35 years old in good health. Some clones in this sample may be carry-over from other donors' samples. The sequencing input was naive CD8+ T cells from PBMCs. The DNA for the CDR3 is TGTGCCAGCAGCCGATCGACTAGCGGGAATTCGGAGACCCAGTACTTC. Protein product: CASSRSTSGNSETQYF. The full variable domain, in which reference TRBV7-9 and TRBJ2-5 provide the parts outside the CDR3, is DTGVSQNPRHKITKRGQNVTFRCDPISEHNRLYWYRQTLGQGPEFLTYFQNEAQLEKSRLLSDRFSAERPKGSFSTLEIQRTEQGDSAMYLCASSRSTSGNSETQYFGPGTRLLVL.